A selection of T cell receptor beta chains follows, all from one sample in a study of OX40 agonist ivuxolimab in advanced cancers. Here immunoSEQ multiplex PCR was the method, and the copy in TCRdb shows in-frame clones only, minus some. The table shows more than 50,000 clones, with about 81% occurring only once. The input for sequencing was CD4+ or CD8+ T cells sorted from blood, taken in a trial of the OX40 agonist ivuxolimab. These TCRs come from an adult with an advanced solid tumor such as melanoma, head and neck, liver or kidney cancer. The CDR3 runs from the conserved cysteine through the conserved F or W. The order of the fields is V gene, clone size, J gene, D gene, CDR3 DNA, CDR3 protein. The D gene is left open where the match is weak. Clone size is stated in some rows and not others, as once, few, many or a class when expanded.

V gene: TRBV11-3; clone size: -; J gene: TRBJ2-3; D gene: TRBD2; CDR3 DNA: TGTGCCAGCAGCTTAACCGACTTCGGTAGCGGGGGGGACGGTACGCAGTATTTT; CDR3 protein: CASSLTDFGSGGDGTQYF
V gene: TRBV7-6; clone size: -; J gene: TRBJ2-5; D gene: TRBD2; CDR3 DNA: TGTGCCAGCAGCTTACGGGGACTAGCGGACCAAGAGACCCAGTACTTC; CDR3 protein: CASSLRGLADQETQYF
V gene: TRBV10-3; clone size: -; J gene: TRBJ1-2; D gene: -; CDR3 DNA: TGTGCCATCACGCAGGTAGCTAACTATGGCTACACCTTC; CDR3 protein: CAITQVANYGYTF
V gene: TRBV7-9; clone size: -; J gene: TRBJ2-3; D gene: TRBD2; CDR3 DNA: TGTGCCAGCAGCACAGAGGGGACTAGCCGAGATACGCAGTATTTT; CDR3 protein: CASSTEGTSRDTQYF
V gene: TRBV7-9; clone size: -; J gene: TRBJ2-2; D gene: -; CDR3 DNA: TGTGCCAGCAGCCCCCCGCGGCTAGTAACGAACACCGGGGAGCTGTTTTTT; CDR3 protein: CASSPPRLVTNTGELFF
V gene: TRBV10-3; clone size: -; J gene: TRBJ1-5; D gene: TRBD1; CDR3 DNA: TGTGCCATCAGTCCGGGACAGGGACTCAATCAGCCCCAGCATTTT; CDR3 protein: CAISPGQGLNQPQHF
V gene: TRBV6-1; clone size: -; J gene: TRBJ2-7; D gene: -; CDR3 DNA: TGTGCCAGCCGGCTGAACCGGGATCCACCTCACGAGCAGTACTTC; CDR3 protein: CASRLNRDPPHEQYF
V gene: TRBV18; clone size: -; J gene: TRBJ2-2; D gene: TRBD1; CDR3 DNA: TGTGCCAGCTCACCGGGACAGAGGAACACCGGGGAGCTGTTTTTT; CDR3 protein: CASSPGQRNTGELFF
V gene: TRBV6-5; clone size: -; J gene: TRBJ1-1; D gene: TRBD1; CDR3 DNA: TGTGCCAGCAGTACTGCCCGGGACAGGGAGACTGAAGCTTTCTTT; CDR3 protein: CASSTARDRETEAFF
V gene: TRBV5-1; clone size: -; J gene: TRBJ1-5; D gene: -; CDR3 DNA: TGCGCCAGCAGCTTGGAAGGGCAAGGAAATCAGCCCCAGCATTTT; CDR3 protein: CASSLEGQGNQPQHF
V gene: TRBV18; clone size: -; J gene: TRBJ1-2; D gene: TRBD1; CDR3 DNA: TGTGCCAGCTCCCCCGGGACAGAGAACTATGGCTACACCTTC; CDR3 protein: CASSPGTENYGYTF
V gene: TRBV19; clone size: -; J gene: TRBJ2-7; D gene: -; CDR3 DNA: TGTGCCAGTAGGTCACCGGGACAAGGATTATACGAGCAGTACTTC; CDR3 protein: CASRSPGQGLYEQYF
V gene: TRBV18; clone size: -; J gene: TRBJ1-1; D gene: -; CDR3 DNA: TGTGCCAGCTCGGACGCCCTCGGGGGTAGCACTGAAGCTTTCTTT; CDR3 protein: CASSDALGGSTEAFF
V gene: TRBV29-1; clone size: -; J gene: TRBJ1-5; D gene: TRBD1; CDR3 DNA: TGCAGCGTGAAGGGAACAGGGGGAGGCAATCAGCCCCAGCATTTT; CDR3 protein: CSVKGTGGGNQPQHF
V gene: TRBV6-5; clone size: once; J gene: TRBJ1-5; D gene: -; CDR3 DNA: TGTGCCAGCAGTTACGGGAGGAATCAGCCCCAGCATTTT; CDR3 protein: CASSYGRNQPQHF
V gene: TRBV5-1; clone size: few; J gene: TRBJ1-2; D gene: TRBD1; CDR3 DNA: TGCGCCAGCAGTACCGCAGGGGGTGGCTACACCTTC; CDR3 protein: CASSTAGGGYTF
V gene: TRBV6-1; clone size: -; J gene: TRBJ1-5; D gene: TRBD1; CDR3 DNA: TGTGCCAGCATTGACGACAGGGTCGGCAATCAGCCCCAGCATTTT; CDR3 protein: CASIDDRVGNQPQHF
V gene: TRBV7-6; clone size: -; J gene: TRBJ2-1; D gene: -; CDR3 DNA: TGTGCCAGCAGCCCCCGGCGAGGTCGCTCCTACAATGAGCAGTTCTTC; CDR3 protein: CASSPRRGRSYNEQFF
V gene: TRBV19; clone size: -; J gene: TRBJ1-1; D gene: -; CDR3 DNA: TGTGCCAGTAGTATTAGCAGCCTGAACACTGAAGCTTTCTTT; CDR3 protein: CASSISSLNTEAFF
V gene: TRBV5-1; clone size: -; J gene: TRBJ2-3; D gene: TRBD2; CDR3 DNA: TGCGCCAGCAGCGATGGACTAGCAATTACAGATACGCAGTATTTT; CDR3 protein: CASSDGLAITDTQYF
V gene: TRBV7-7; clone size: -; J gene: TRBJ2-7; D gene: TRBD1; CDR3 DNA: TGTGCCAGCAGCCCTAGGACAGGGGGCGAGTACGAGCAGTACTTC; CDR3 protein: CASSPRTGGEYEQYF
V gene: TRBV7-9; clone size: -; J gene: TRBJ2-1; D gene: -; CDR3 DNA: TGTGCCAGCAGCTACCGGAAGGTAGCTTCCTACAATGAGCAGTTCTTC; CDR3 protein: CASSYRKVASYNEQFF
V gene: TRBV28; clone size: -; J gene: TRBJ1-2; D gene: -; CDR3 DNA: TGTGCCAGCAGTTTATTTTGGACGACTTATGGCTACACCTTC; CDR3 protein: CASSLFWTTYGYTF
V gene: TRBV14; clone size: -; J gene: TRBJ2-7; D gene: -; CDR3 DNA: TGTGCCAGCAGCCAAGTGGCCTACGAGCAGTACTTC; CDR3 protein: CASSQVAYEQYF
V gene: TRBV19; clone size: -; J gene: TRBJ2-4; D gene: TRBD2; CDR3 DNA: TGTGCCAGTAGTATGGGGGGAGGGGTAGCCAAAAACATTCAGTACTTC; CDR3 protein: CASSMGGGVAKNIQYF
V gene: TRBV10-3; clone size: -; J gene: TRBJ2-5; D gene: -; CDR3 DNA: TGTGCCATCAGTGAGCCCAAGAAGAAGAGGGGGGCAGAAGAGACCCAGTACTTC; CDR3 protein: CAISEPKKKRGAEETQYF
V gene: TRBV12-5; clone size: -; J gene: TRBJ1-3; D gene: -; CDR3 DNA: TGTGCCAGTGGTTTGTTTTTATCAGGGTTGACTTCCAGCTCTGGAAACACCATATATTTT; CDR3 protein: CASGLFLSGLTSSSGNTIYF
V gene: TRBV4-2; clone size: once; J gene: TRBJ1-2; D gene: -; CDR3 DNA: TGTGCCAGCAGCCAAGAATTGGGGGGCCCTCGATATGGCTACACCTTC; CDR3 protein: CASSQELGGPRYGYTF
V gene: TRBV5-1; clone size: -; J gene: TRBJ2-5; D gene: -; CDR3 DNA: TGCGCCAGCAGCTTGGTAGTCAGGAGCCAGGGGAGTGAGACCCAGTACTTC; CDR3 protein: CASSLVVRSQGSETQYF
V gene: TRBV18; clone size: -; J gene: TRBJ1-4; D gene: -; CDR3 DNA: TGTGCCAGCTCAACAGGGTTCGCCAACGAAAAACTGTTTTTT; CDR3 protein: CASSTGFANEKLFF
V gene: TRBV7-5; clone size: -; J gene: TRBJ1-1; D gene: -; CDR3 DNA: TGTGCCAGCAGTAACAGGGAAAGGAACACTGAAGCTTTCTTT; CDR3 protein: CASSNRERNTEAFF
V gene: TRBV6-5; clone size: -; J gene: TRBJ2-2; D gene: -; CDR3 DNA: TGTGCCAGCAGTCAACAGAATCCTCCCACCGGGGAGCTGTTTTTT; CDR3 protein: CASSQQNPPTGELFF
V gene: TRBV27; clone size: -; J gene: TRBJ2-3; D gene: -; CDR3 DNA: TGTGCCAGCAGTTTGGGAACCGGCGGGCGGCTTGGTACGCAGTATTTT; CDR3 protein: CASSLGTGGRLGTQYF
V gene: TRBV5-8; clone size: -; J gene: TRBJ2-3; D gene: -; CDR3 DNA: TGTGCCAGCAGCTTGGGAGGGGGAGGAGATACGCAGTATTTT; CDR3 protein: CASSLGGGGDTQYF
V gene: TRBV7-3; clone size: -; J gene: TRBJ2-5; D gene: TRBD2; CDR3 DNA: TGTGCCAGCAGCTTAACGTCTACTAGCGGGGGGGCGGAGACCCAGTACTTC; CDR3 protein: CASSLTSTSGGAETQYF
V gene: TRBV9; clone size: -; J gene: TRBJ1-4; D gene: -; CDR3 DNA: TGTGCCAGCAGCGTAGGTCAGCCTTTGGGGGAAAAACTGTTTTTT; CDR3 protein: CASSVGQPLGEKLFF
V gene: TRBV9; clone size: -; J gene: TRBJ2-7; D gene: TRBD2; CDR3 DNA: TGTGCCAGCAGCGTAGCTAGCGGGGCCACCTACGAGCAGTACTTC; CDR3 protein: CASSVASGATYEQYF
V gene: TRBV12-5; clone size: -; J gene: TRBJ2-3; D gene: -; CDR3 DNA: TGTGCTAGTGGTTTTAGGGAAGGCACAGATACGCAGTATTTT; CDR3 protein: CASGFREGTDTQYF
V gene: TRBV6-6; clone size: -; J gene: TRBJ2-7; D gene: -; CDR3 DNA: TGTGCCAGCAGTGACTGGGGGGCCGCGTACGAGCAGTACTTC; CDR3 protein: CASSDWGAAYEQYF
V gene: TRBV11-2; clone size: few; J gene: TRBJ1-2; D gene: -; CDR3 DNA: TGTGCCAGCAGCTTAAGGGGGGCAGGAGCTAACTATGGCTACACCTTC; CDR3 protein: CASSLRGAGANYGYTF
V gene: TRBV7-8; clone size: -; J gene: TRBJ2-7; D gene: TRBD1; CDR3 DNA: TGTGCCAGCAGCCGTGGGGACAGGACCTACGAGCAGTACTTC; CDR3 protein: CASSRGDRTYEQYF
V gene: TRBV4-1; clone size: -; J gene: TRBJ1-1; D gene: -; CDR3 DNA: TGCGCCAGCAGCCACTACGGGGAAGCTTTCTTT; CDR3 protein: CASSHYGEAFF
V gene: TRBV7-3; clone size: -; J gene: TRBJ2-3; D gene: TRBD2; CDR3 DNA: TGTGCCAGCAGCTCGGTGACACTAGCGGGGGTCCAAGATACGCAGTATTTT; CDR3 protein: CASSSVTLAGVQDTQYF
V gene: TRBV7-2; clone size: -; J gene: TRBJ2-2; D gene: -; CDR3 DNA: TGTGCCAGCAGCTTACTTCCCCAGGGCGGGGCGAACACCGGGGAGCTGTTTTTT; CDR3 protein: CASSLLPQGGANTGELFF
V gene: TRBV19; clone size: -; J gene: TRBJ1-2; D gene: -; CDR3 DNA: TGTGCCAGTAGTTCTCGCACGGAGGTGGTCTATGGCTACACCTTC; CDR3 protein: CASSSRTEVVYGYTF
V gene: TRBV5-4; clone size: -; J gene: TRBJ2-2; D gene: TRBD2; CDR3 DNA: TGTGCCAGCAGCTTGGGACTAGCGGGGCAAACCGGGGAGCTGTTTTTT; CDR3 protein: CASSLGLAGQTGELFF
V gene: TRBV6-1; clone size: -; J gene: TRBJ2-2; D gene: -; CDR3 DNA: TGTGCCAGCAGCCATAAGACGGTCACCGGGGAGCTGTTTTTT; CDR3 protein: CASSHKTVTGELFF
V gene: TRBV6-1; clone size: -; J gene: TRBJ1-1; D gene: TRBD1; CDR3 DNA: TGTGCCACTCGGACAGGCCAGAACACTGAAGCTTTCTTT; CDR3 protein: CATRTGQNTEAFF
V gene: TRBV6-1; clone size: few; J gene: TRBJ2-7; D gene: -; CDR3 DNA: TGTGCCAGCAGCGACCGCGCGGTCTTACCCTACGAGCAGTACTTC; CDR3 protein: CASSDRAVLPYEQYF
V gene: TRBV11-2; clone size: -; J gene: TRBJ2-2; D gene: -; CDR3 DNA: TGTGCCAGCAGCTTAGGTCTAGCGAACACCGGGGAGCTGTTTTTT; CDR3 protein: CASSLGLANTGELFF
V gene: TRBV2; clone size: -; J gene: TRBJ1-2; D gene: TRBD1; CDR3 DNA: TGTGCCAGCAGTGAAACTGGACAGGGGATTGGTGGCTACACCTTC; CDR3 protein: CASSETGQGIGGYTF
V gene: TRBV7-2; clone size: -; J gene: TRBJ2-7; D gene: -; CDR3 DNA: TGTGCCAGCGCTATGGCCTACGAGCAGTACTTC; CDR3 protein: CASAMAYEQYF
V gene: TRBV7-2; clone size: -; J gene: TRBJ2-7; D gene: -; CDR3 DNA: TGTGCCAGCAGCTTAGGGCTCGCGAGCTATCAGTACTTC; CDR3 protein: CASSLGLASYQYF